Shown below are 8 T cell receptor beta chains from a single sample sequenced in a study of T cell responses to AZD1222 COVID-19 vaccine. Measured with immunoSEQ multiplex PCR; TCRdb has only the in-frame clones, and not every one. The table lists more than 150,000 clones, over 70% of them singletons, with 2.5% to 3% in the top ten. The material was peripheral blood, obtained on day 0 of MenACWY control vaccination. Receptors originate from an adult in good health.

Remarks on this clone: This sample also contains other DNA sequences that code for the same CDR3. The chain uses TRBV9 and TRBJ1-1; D ambiguous. V lost 0 bases to trimming and J lost 4 bases, with 7 bases between them. The CDR3 spans 13 residues. CDR1 and CDR2 from the germline V gene are SGDLS and YYNGEE. The CDR3 is CASSVGGTTEAFF. The CDR3 DNA reads as TGTGCCAGCAGCGTAGGGGGTACCACTGAAGCTTTCTTT.

This chain joins TRBV7-2 and TRBJ2-3, with D unresolved. Trimming took off 5 bases at V and 0 bases at J, with 12 bases between the two ends. This CDR3 comprises 15 residues. Germline values: CDR1 SGHTA, CDR2 FQGNSA. CDR3 region: CASSPAISSTDTQYF. CDR3 coding DNA: TGTGCCAGCAGCCCCGCTATTTCTAGCACAGATACGCAGTATTTT.

This clone has a single count. This sequence joins TRBV6-1 and TRBJ1-2; TRBD1 aligns across 8 bases. The CDR3 length is 19 residues. Germline V gives CDR1 MNHNS, CDR2 SASEGT. With V trimmed by 0 bases and J by 4 bases, 16 bases remained unmatched. Here the CDR3 reads CASSEAYLRDRPNPYGYTF. CDR3 coding DNA: TGTGCCAGCAGTGAAGCGTACTTAAGGGACAGGCCGAACCCCTATGGCTACACCTTC.

The chain combines TRBV6-5 with TRBJ2-2; D ambiguous. The CDR3 runs to 12 residues. The germline V gene has CDR1 MNHEY and CDR2 SVGAGI. V was pared by 4 bases and J by 8 bases, with 8 bases between. Here the CDR3 DNA reads TGTGCCAGCAGTTGGTCGGGTGGGGAGCTGTTTTTT. The encoded protein is CASSWSGGELFF.

The chain employs TRBV28 and TRBJ2-3; D ambiguous. The germline CDR1 and CDR2 sequences are MDHEN and SYDVKM. V was pared by 1 base and J by 2 bases, with 10 bases between. The CDR3 is 15 residues long. The CDR3 region is CASSLFRRSTDTQYF. The CDR3, as DNA: TGTGCCAGCAGTTTATTCCGCAGATCCACAGATACGCAGTATTTT.

V and J are TRBV11-3 and TRBJ2-2; tentative D call: TRBD2 (7 bases). The germline gives CDR1 SGHNT, CDR2 YENEEA. Trimming stripped 1 base from V and 0 bases from J, with 12 bases between. The CDR3 spans 17 residues. The CDR3 sequence: CASSLGVGGPNTGELFF. DNA for the CDR3: TGTGCCAGCAGCTTAGGCGTGGGGGGGCCGAACACCGGGGAGCTGTTTTTT.

This clone was observed once. The V and J genes are TRBV24-1 and TRBJ2-1; D is possibly TRBD1 (5 bases). This CDR3 has 15 amino acids. In germline, CDR1 is KGHDR, CDR2 SFDVKD. The V end lost 3 bases, the J end lost 8 bases, and 16 bases lay between the germline ends. The DNA for the CDR3 is TGTGCCACCAGTGATGGGGCAATCTACAACGATGAGCAGTTCTTC. It yields the protein CATSDGAIYNDEQFF.

The chain uses TRBV28 and TRBJ2-3, with 9 positions matching TRBD1. The CDR3 is 16 amino acids. Trimming removed 2 bases from V and 2 bases from J; junction bases left unmatched: 5. Germline V gives CDR1 MDHEN, CDR2 SYDVKM. CDR3 in amino acids: CASSLGRDRVTDTQYF. For the CDR3, the DNA is TGTGCCAGCAGTTTAGGCCGGGACAGGGTCACAGATACGCAGTATTTT.